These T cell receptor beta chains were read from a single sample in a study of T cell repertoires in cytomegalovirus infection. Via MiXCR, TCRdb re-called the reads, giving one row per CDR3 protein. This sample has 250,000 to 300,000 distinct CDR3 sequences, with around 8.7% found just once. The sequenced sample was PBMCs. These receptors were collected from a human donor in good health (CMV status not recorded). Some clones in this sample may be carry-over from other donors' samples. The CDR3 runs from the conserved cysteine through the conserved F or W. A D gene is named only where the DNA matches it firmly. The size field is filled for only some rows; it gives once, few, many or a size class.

cdr3_nt: TGTGCCAGCAGCCAATGGGGGCGCGACACTGAAGCTTTCTTT
cdr3_aa: CASSQWGRDTEAFF
clone_size: NA
d_call: NA
j_call: TRBJ1-1
v_call: TRBV14

cdr3_nt: TGTGCCAGCAGCCAGGGGGCCTTAACACGGGAAGCTTTCTTT
cdr3_aa: CASSQGALTREAFF
clone_size: many
d_call: TRBD1
j_call: TRBJ1-1
v_call: TRBV7-6

cdr3_nt: TGTGCCAGCAGTCTTGAATTAGCGGGAGGGGAGCACAATGAGCAGTTCTTC
cdr3_aa: CASSLELAGGEHNEQFF
clone_size: NA
d_call: TRBD2
j_call: TRBJ2-1
v_call: TRBV6-2/TRBV6-3

cdr3_nt: TGTGCCAGCAGCCGCGACGGCAACTATGGCTACACCTTC
cdr3_aa: CASSRDGNYGYTF
clone_size: many
d_call: NA
j_call: TRBJ1-2
v_call: TRBV7-9

cdr3_nt: TGTGCCAGCAGTTTATGGGCAGGGGTTAGCAATCAGCCCCAGCATTTT
cdr3_aa: CASSLWAGVSNQPQHF
clone_size: NA
d_call: NA
j_call: TRBJ1-5
v_call: TRBV27

cdr3_nt: TGTGCCAGCAGCTCAGGCCAGACAAGCACAGATACGCAGTATTTT
cdr3_aa: CASSSGQTSTDTQYF
clone_size: NA
d_call: NA
j_call: TRBJ2-3
v_call: TRBV11-3

cdr3_nt: TGTGCCAGTAGGGCGGACAGCCTCTCTGGGGCCAACGTCCTGACTTTC
cdr3_aa: CASRADSLSGANVLTF
clone_size: few
d_call: NA
j_call: TRBJ2-6
v_call: TRBV19

cdr3_nt: TGTGCCAGCAGCTTAGAACAGGGGAGGCTTTCGGAAGCTTTCTTT
cdr3_aa: CASSLEQGRLSEAFF
clone_size: many
d_call: TRBD1
j_call: TRBJ1-1
v_call: TRBV7-9

cdr3_nt: TGCGCCAGCAGCCGGACCTTTCTCTTCGGGGCGACAGGGAGGGGAACAGATACGCAGTATTTT
cdr3_aa: CASSRTFLFGATGRGTDTQYF
clone_size: NA
d_call: NA
j_call: TRBJ2-3
v_call: TRBV4-3

cdr3_nt: TGTGCCAGCAACACTCGGGGGCCCACTGAAGCTTTCTTT
cdr3_aa: CASNTRGPTEAFF
clone_size: many
d_call: NA
j_call: TRBJ1-1
v_call: TRBV7-2

cdr3_nt: TGTGCCAGCAGCCGACAATCGGGACAGGGGGATGGCTACACCTTC
cdr3_aa: CASSRQSGQGDGYTF
clone_size: many
d_call: TRBD1
j_call: TRBJ1-2
v_call: TRBV7-2

cdr3_nt: TGTGCCATCAGGGACCCACTAGCGGGAGACCCAGATACGCAGTATTTT
cdr3_aa: CAIRDPLAGDPDTQYF
clone_size: few
d_call: TRBD2
j_call: TRBJ2-3
v_call: TRBV10-3

cdr3_nt: TGTGCCAGCAGCTTAGGCTCGGGGACTTGGGAAGCTTTCTTT
cdr3_aa: CASSLGSGTWEAFF
clone_size: NA
d_call: NA
j_call: TRBJ1-1
v_call: TRBV7-9

cdr3_nt: TGTGCCAGCAGGAAACAGGGGTTTGGAAACACCATATATTTT
cdr3_aa: CASRKQGFGNTIYF
clone_size: few
d_call: TRBD1
j_call: TRBJ1-3
v_call: TRBV3-1

cdr3_nt: TGTGCCAGCAGCCGAGGGCTGGGAGAGACCCAGTACTTC
cdr3_aa: CASSRGLGETQYF
clone_size: many
d_call: NA
j_call: TRBJ2-5
v_call: TRBV7-6

cdr3_nt: TGTGCCAGCAGTGCGAGCAGAGGCACTGAAGCTTTCTTT
cdr3_aa: CASSASRGTEAFF
clone_size: many
d_call: NA
j_call: TRBJ1-1
v_call: TRBV2

cdr3_nt: TGCGCCAGCAGCTCTCCGACTAGCCTGATGGGGGAGACCCAGTACTTC
cdr3_aa: CASSSPTSLMGETQYF
clone_size: NA
d_call: TRBD2
j_call: TRBJ2-5
v_call: TRBV5-1

cdr3_nt: TGTGCCAGCAGCTTATGGCCTAGCGGTTTAAACGAGCAGTACTTC
cdr3_aa: CASSLWPSGLNEQYF
clone_size: few
d_call: TRBD2
j_call: TRBJ2-7
v_call: TRBV7-2

cdr3_nt: TGTGCCAGCAGCTTAGGAGGCTTTACCTCCACCCCGGACTTC
cdr3_aa: CASSLGGFTSTPDF
clone_size: many
d_call: NA
j_call: TRBJ2-7
v_call: TRBV7-2

cdr3_nt: TGTGCCAGCAATCCCCTCGGTGGTGGCTACACCTTC
cdr3_aa: CASNPLGGGYTF
clone_size: many
d_call: NA
j_call: TRBJ1-2
v_call: TRBV6-1

cdr3_nt: TGTGCCAGCAGTCCCCCCGGGACAGGGGTCGCCATTCAGTACTTC
cdr3_aa: CASSPPGTGVAIQYF
clone_size: many
d_call: TRBD1
j_call: TRBJ2-4
v_call: TRBV12-3/TRBV12-4

cdr3_nt: TGTGCCAGCAGCACACCCGCCAGGCACACTGAAGCTTTCTTT
cdr3_aa: CASSTPARHTEAFF
clone_size: many
d_call: NA
j_call: TRBJ1-1
v_call: TRBV7-2

cdr3_nt: TGTGCCAGCAGCTTAGTCACAACTAATGAAAAACTGTTTTTT
cdr3_aa: CASSLVTTNEKLFF
clone_size: many
d_call: NA
j_call: TRBJ1-4
v_call: TRBV7-6

cdr3_nt: TGCGCCAGCAGCTTGGGCGAGACCAAAGGGACCCAGTACTTC
cdr3_aa: CASSLGETKGTQYF
clone_size: NA
d_call: NA
j_call: TRBJ2-5
v_call: TRBV5-1

cdr3_nt: TGTGCCAGCAGCTTTACAGGGGAAACTGAAGCTTTCTTT
cdr3_aa: CASSFTGETEAFF
clone_size: once
d_call: TRBD1
j_call: TRBJ1-1
v_call: TRBV7-8

cdr3_nt: TGTGCCAGCAGTGAAAGGGGTTACGGGAGGGCCTACGAGCAGTACTTC
cdr3_aa: CASSERGYGRAYEQYF
clone_size: many
d_call: TRBD2
j_call: TRBJ2-7
v_call: TRBV2

cdr3_nt: TGTGCCAGCAGTTTGGCGGGGGGGAGGTTTGGGGATGAGCAGTTCTTC
cdr3_aa: CASSLAGGRFGDEQFF
clone_size: many
d_call: TRBD2
j_call: TRBJ2-1
v_call: TRBV27

cdr3_nt: TGCGCCAGCAGCTTGGCCAGCGGGAGCCCCACCTACGAGCAGTACTTC
cdr3_aa: CASSLASGSPTYEQYF
clone_size: many
d_call: TRBD2
j_call: TRBJ2-7
v_call: TRBV5-1

cdr3_nt: TGTGCCAGCAGCTTAGTCCAGGCTGGAGGAAACACCATATATTTT
cdr3_aa: CASSLVQAGGNTIYF
clone_size: many
d_call: NA
j_call: TRBJ1-3
v_call: TRBV7-6

cdr3_nt: TGTGCCAGCGGGAGGGACAGGGTAGCCTACGAGCAGTACTTC
cdr3_aa: CASGRDRVAYEQYF
clone_size: many
d_call: TRBD1
j_call: TRBJ2-7
v_call: TRBV7-9

cdr3_nt: TGCGCCAGCAGTGGGACTAGCGCTCCCCGCAATGAGCAGTTCTTC
cdr3_aa: CASSGTSAPRNEQFF
clone_size: many
d_call: TRBD2
j_call: TRBJ2-1
v_call: TRBV10-2

cdr3_nt: TGTGCCAGTAGTATAGGGGGACAGACCTATGGCTACACCTTC
cdr3_aa: CASSIGGQTYGYTF
clone_size: many
d_call: TRBD1
j_call: TRBJ1-2
v_call: TRBV19

cdr3_nt: TGTGCCGGCAGCAGACCTGGGAGCTCCTACAATGAGCAGTTCTTC
cdr3_aa: CAGSRPGSSYNEQFF
clone_size: NA
d_call: NA
j_call: TRBJ2-1
v_call: TRBV5-5

cdr3_nt: TGTGCCAGCAGCGTCGGGACCCACCCCACAGATACGCAGTATTTT
cdr3_aa: CASSVGTHPTDTQYF
clone_size: many
d_call: NA
j_call: TRBJ2-3
v_call: TRBV9

cdr3_nt: TGCGCCAGCAGCCAAGATTCGGGGGGGGCGGGAACTGAAGCTTTCTTT
cdr3_aa: CASSQDSGGAGTEAFF
clone_size: few
d_call: NA
j_call: TRBJ1-1
v_call: TRBV4-3

cdr3_nt: TGTGCCAGCAGCCAAGGCAGGGGTCCTGGAAACACCATATATTTT
cdr3_aa: CASSQGRGPGNTIYF
clone_size: few
d_call: NA
j_call: TRBJ1-3
v_call: TRBV14

cdr3_nt: TGCAGCGTGAGATCCGGGACGAACTATGGCTACACCTTC
cdr3_aa: CSVRSGTNYGYTF
clone_size: NA
d_call: NA
j_call: TRBJ1-2
v_call: TRBV29-1

cdr3_nt: TGTGCCAGCAGAACAGGGTTGGGAAACACTGAAGCTTTCTTT
cdr3_aa: CASRTGLGNTEAFF
clone_size: many
d_call: NA
j_call: TRBJ1-1
v_call: TRBV7-8

cdr3_nt: TGCAGTGCCACGTATCTGGGACTAGCGGTATACAATGAGCAGTTCTTC
cdr3_aa: CSATYLGLAVYNEQFF
clone_size: few
d_call: TRBD2
j_call: TRBJ2-1
v_call: TRBV20-1

cdr3_nt: TGCAGTGCTAGCGTGACGGTTAACTATGGCTACACCTTC
cdr3_aa: CSASVTVNYGYTF
clone_size: many
d_call: NA
j_call: TRBJ1-2
v_call: TRBV20-1

cdr3_nt: TGCAGTGCTAGGATCCCCGAGCAGTACTTC
cdr3_aa: CSARIPEQYF
clone_size: few
d_call: NA
j_call: TRBJ2-7
v_call: TRBV20-1

cdr3_nt: TGTGCCAGCAGCGTGGGGTTAGCAGCCACCCGCACAGATACGCAGTATTTT
cdr3_aa: CASSVGLAATRTDTQYF
clone_size: NA
d_call: NA
j_call: TRBJ2-3
v_call: TRBV9

cdr3_nt: TGCAGTGCTAGACAGGGGGAGAAGCAGTACTTC
cdr3_aa: CSARQGEKQYF
clone_size: few
d_call: TRBD1
j_call: TRBJ2-7
v_call: TRBV20-1

cdr3_nt: TGTGCCAGCAGCCCGGCCTTATTTTCGGACTATGGCTACACCTTC
cdr3_aa: CASSPALFSDYGYTF
clone_size: many
d_call: NA
j_call: TRBJ1-2
v_call: TRBV7-8

cdr3_nt: TGTGCCAGCAGCTTCCTACAGAGCTACTTACTGAACACTGAAGCTTTCTTT
cdr3_aa: CASSFLQSYLLNTEAFF
clone_size: few
d_call: NA
j_call: TRBJ1-1
v_call: TRBV7-2

cdr3_nt: TGTGCCAGCAGCTTAGCCACAGGGGCGGTTAATGAAAAACTGTTTTTT
cdr3_aa: CASSLATGAVNEKLFF
clone_size: many
d_call: TRBD1
j_call: TRBJ1-4
v_call: TRBV7-6

cdr3_nt: TGTGCCAGCAGCTTCCTGGGACTAGCGGGAGGTCTAGATACGCAGTATTTT
cdr3_aa: CASSFLGLAGGLDTQYF
clone_size: many
d_call: TRBD2
j_call: TRBJ2-3
v_call: TRBV7-6

cdr3_nt: TGTGCCAGCACCTTGGGGGGTTCCTACGAGCAGTACTTC
cdr3_aa: CASTLGGSYEQYF
clone_size: many
d_call: NA
j_call: TRBJ2-7
v_call: TRBV11-2

cdr3_nt: TGTGCCAGCAGCCAAATCAAGTGGCACTCGCCCTATGGCTACACCTTC
cdr3_aa: CASSQIKWHSPYGYTF
clone_size: many
d_call: NA
j_call: TRBJ1-2
v_call: TRBV11-3